This T cell receptor (beta chain) was sequenced for a study of control samples from healthy donors and cancer patients. The data were produced by immunoSEQ multiplex PCR, yet TCRdb's version contains in-frame clones alone and is incomplete. The repertoire holds approximately 99,000 clones, with approximately 82% as singletons. This CDR3 has 15 residues. V gave up 2 bases and J gave up 4 bases, with 13 bases separating them. Germline-derived CDR1 and CDR2 are SGHDN and FVKESK. The TCR sequence derives from a man between 18 and 35 years old in good health. The J gene is TRBJ2-3, the V gene TRBV14; a possible D gene is TRBD1 (6 bases). The specimen sequenced was blood. The CDR3: CASSQSRGKADTQYF. The CDR3 DNA follows: TGTGCCAGCAGCCAAAGCAGGGGAAAGGCAGATACGCAGTATTTT. The full variable domain, in which reference TRBV14 and TRBJ2-3 provide the parts outside the CDR3, is EAGVTQFPSHSVIEKGQTVTLRCDPISGHDNLYWYRRVMGKEIKFLLHFVKESKQDESGMPNNRFLAERTGGTYSTLKVQPAELEDSGVYFCASSQSRGKADTQYFGPGTRLTVL.